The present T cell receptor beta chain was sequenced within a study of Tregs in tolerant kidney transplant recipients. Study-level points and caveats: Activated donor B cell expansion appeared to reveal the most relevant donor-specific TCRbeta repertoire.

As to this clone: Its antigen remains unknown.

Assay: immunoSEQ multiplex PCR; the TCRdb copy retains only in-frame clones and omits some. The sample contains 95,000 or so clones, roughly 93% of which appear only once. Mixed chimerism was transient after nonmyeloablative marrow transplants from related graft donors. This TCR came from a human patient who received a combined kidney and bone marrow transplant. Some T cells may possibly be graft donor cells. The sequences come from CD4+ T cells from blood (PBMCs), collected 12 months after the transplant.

CDR3 in DNA: TGTGCCAGCAGCTCGTCACAGGGCAGCAATCAGCCCCAGCATTTT. This translates into CASSSSQGSNQPQHF. The chain carries TRBV7-9 and TRBJ1-5; D possibly corresponds to TRBD1 (6 bases). V was pared by 4 bases and J by 1 base, with 11 bases between. The CDR3 totals 15 residues. In germline, CDR1 is SEHNR, CDR2 FQNEAQ (reference sequence).